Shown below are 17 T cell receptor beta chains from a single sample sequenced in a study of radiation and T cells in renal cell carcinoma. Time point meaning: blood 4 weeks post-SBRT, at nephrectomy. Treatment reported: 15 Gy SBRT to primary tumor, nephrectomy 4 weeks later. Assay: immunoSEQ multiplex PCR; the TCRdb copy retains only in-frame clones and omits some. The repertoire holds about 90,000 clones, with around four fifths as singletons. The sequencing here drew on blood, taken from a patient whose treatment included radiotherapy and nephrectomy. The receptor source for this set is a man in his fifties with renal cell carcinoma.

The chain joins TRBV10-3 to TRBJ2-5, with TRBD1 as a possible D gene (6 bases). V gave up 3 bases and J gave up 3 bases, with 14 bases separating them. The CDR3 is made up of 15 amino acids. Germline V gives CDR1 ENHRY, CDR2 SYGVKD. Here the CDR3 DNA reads TGTGCCATCAGTGACCCGGGCAGGGGTAAAGAGACCCAGTACTTC. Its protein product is CAISDPGRGKETQYF.

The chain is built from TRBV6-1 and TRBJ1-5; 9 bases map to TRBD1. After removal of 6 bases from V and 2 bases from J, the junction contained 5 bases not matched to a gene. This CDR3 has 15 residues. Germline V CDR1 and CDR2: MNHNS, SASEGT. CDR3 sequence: CASRGQGVGNQPQHF. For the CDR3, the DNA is TGTGCCAGCAGGGGACAGGGTGTTGGCAATCAGCCCCAGCATTTT.

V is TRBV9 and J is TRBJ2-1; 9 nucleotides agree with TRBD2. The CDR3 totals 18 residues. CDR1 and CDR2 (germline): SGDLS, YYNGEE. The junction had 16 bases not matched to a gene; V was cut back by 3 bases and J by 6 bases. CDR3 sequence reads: CASSGPRMAGGDPNEQFF. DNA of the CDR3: TGTGCCAGCAGCGGCCCACGTATGGCGGGAGGGGATCCCAATGAGCAGTTCTTC.

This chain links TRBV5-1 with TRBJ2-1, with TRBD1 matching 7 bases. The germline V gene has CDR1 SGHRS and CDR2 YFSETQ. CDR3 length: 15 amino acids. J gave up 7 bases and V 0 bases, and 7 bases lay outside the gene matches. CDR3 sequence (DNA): TGCGCCAGCAGCTTGGGGCAGGGGGAATCTAATGAGCAGTTCTTC. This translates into CASSLGQGESNEQFF.

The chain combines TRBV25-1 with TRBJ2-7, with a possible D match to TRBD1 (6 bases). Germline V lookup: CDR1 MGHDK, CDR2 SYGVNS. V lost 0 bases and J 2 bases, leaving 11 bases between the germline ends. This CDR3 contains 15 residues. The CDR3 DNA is TGTGCCAGCAGTGAATATCAGGGGCTGCCCTACGAGCAGTACTTC. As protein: CASSEYQGLPYEQYF.

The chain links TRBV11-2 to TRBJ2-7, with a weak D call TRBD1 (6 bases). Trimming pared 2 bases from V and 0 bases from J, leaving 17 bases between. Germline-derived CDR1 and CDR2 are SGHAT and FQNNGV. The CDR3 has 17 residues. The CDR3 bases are TGTGCCAGCAGCTTACAGGGGTGGGGTATCAGCTCCTACGAGCAGTACTTC. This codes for CASSLQGWGISSYEQYF.

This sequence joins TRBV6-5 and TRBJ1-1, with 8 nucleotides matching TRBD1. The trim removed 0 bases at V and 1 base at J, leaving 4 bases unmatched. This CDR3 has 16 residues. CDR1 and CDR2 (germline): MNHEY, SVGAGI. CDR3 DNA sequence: TGTGCCAGCAGTTACTCGGGACAGGCACCGAACACTGAAGCTTTCTTT. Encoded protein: CASSYSGQAPNTEAFF.

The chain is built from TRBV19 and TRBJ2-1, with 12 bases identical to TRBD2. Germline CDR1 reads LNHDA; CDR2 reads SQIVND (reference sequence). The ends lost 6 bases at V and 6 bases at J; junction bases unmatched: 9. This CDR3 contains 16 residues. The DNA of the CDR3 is TGTGCCAGTAGGACACTGACTAGCGGGAGAGGCAATGAGCAGTTCTTC. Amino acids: CASRTLTSGRGNEQFF.

This CDR3 is CASSPYGGQSYEQYF. CDR3 nucleotides: TGTGCCAGCAGTCCTTATGGGGGACAGAGCTACGAGCAGTACTTC. The chain joins TRBV28 to TRBJ2-7; 7 bases align to TRBD1. Trimming cost V 5 bases and J 3 bases; bases outside gene matches: 10. The CDR3 contains 15 residues. Per germline, CDR1 MDHEN and CDR2 SYDVKM.

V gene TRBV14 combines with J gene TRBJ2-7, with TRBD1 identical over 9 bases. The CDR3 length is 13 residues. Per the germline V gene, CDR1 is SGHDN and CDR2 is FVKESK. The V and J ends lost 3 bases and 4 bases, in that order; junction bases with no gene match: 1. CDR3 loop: CASSHGTGYEQYF. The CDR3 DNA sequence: TGTGCCAGCAGCCACGGGACAGGGTACGAGCAGTACTTC.

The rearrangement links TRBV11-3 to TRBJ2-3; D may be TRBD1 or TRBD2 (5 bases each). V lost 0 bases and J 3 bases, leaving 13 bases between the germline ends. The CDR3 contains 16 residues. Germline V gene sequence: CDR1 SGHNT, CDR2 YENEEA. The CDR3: CASSLDAGPGTDTQYF. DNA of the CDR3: TGTGCCAGCAGCTTAGATGCGGGCCCAGGGACAGATACGCAGTATTTT.

CDR3 in amino acids: CASSLSQSTDTQYF. Written as DNA, the CDR3 is TGCGCCAGCAGCTTGTCCCAGAGCACAGATACGCAGTATTTT. This chain joins TRBV5-1 and TRBJ2-3, with D hard to call. The V end lost 1 base, the J end lost 0 bases, and 6 bases lay between the germline ends. The CDR3 has 14 residues. CDR1 is SGHRS and CDR2 is YFSETQ in the germline V gene.

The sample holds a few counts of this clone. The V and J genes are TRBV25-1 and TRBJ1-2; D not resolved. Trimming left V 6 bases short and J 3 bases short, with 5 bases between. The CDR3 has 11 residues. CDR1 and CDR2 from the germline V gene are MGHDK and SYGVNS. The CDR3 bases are TGTGCCAGCAGATCGGACTATGGCTACACCTTC. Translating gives CASRSDYGYTF.

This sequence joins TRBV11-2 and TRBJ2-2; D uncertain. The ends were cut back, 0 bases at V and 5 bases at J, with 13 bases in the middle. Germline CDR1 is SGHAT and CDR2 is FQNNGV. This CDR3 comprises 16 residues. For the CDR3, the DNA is TGTGCCAGCAGCTTAGATTTGGTGCCGCCGACCGGGGAGCTGTTTTTT. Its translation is CASSLDLVPPTGELFF.

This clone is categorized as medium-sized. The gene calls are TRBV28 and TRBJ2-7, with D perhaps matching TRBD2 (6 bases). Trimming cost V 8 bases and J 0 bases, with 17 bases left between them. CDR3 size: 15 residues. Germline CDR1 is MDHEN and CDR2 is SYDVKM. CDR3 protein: CASGLGGPSSYEQYF. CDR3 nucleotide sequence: TGTGCCAGCGGGTTAGGAGGGCCGAGCTCCTACGAGCAGTACTTC.

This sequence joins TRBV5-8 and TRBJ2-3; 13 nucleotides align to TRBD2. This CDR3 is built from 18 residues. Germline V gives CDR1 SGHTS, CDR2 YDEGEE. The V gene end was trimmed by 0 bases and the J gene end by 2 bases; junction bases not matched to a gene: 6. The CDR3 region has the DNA TGTGCCAGCAGCTTGGCCCAACTAGCGGGAGGGCACACAGATACGCAGTATTTT. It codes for CASSLAQLAGGHTDTQYF.

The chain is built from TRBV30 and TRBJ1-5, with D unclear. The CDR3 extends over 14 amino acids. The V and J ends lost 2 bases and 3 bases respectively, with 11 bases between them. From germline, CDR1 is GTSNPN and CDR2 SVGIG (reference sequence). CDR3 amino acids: CAWSTLEDNQPQHF. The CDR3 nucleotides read TGTGCCTGGAGTACCCTGGAGGACAATCAGCCCCAGCATTTT.